A single T cell receptor (beta chain) is shown here with its context. This sample was taken from a study of blood T cell repertoires in COVID-19. V lost 0 bases to trimming and J lost 6 bases; unmatched junction nucleotides: 7. Per germline, CDR1 LNHDA and CDR2 SQIVND (reference sequence). The CDR3 loop spans 17 amino acids. The protocol was immunoSEQ multiplex PCR, while the TCRdb copy is restricted to in-frame clones and leaves out a portion. Of 140,000 to 150,000 clones in the sample, about 77% were seen once. This sequence originates from a man in his 60s with acute or convalescent COVID-19. The gene calls are TRBV19 and TRBJ2-2, with 10 bases aligning to TRBD2. Material: peripheral blood. CDR3 DNA sequence: TGTGCCAGTAGTATAGATCTGCCTAGCGGGAGCGCCGGGGAGCTGTTTTTT. It translates to CASSIDLPSGSAGELFF.